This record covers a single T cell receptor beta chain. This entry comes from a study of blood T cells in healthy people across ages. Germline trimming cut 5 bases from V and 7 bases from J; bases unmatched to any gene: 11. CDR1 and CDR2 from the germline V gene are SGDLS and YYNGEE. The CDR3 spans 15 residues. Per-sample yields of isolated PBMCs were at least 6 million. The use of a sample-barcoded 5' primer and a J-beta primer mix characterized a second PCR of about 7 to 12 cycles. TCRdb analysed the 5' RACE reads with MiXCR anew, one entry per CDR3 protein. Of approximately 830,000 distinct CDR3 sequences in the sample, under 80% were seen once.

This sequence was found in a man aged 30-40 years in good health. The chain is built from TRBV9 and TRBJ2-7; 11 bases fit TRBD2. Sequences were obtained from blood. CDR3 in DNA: TGTGCCAGCAGTCGTAGCGGGGGGGCCGAACGGGAGCAGTACTTC. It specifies CASSRSGGAEREQYF.